One sample yielded the 27 T cell receptor beta chains listed below, sequenced in a study of shared clonotypes between healthy human individuals. The repertoire was sequenced with immunoSEQ multiplex PCR; TCRdb's copy has only in-frame clones and lacks some. Among some 89,000 clones, 65% to 70% were seen once, and the ten largest hold less than 55%. The sample taken for sequencing was memory CD8+ T cells sorted from blood. Subset denoted: CD45RO+ cells pooled with CCR7-negative TemRA cells. All receptors come from a man aged 25-45 years in good health.

This clone was seen more than once but under ten times. The CDR3 loop is CASSGQGAAEKLFF. In nucleotides, the CDR3 is TGTGCCAGTAGTGGGCAGGGGGCGGCTGAAAAACTGTTTTTT. This chain joins TRBV19 and TRBJ1-4; 8 bases agree with TRBD1. V was pared by 5 bases and J by 7 bases, with 6 bases of the junction left unmatched. This CDR3 comprises 14 residues. Germline values: CDR1 LNHDA, CDR2 SQIVND (reference sequence).

The chain uses TRBV28 and TRBJ1-5; D ambiguous. The CDR3 consists of 16 residues. Per germline, CDR1 MDHEN and CDR2 SYDVKM. V lost 2 bases, J lost 0 bases, and 11 bases lay in between. The CDR3 DNA is TGTGCCAGCAGTTTACACCTCATCCCTAGCAATCAGCCCCAGCATTTT. This encodes CASSLHLIPSNQPQHF.

This clone has only a few counts. This sequence joins TRBV15 and TRBJ2-1; a weak D match, TRBD2 (6 bases). CDR1 LNHNV and CDR2 YYDKDF come from the germline V gene (reference sequence). Trimming removed 0 bases from V and 6 bases from J, with 9 bases in between. The CDR3 loop spans 14 amino acids. As DNA, the CDR3 is TGTGCCACCAGCAGAGAAGGAGGGATCAATGAGCAGTTCTTC. It is translated as CATSREGGINEQFF.

The rearrangement joins TRBV9 to TRBJ2-3; the D gene is possibly TRBD1 (7 bases). Trimming pared 3 bases from V and 0 bases from J, leaving 20 bases between. From germline, CDR1 is SGDLS and CDR2 YYNGEE. CDR3 length: 18 amino acids. CDR3 nucleotide sequence: TGTGCCAGCAGCGCTAGGGGGCGGGATCGGGCGAGCACAGATACGCAGTATTTT. It codes for CASSARGRDRASTDTQYF.

The V call is TRBV27, the J call TRBJ2-7; 11 positions agree with TRBD1. CDR1 is MNHEY, CDR2 SMNVEV, per germline (reference sequence). With V trimmed by 5 bases and J by 6 bases, 6 bases remained unmatched. The CDR3 spans 14 residues. In DNA form, the CDR3 reads TGTGCCAGCAGTGTTTCCGGGACAGGGGGCGAGCAGTACTTC. Translating it yields CASSVSGTGGEQYF.

The rearrangement joins TRBV7-8 to TRBJ1-1; D possibly corresponds to TRBD1 (5 bases). Germline CDR1 reads SGHVS; CDR2 reads FQNEAQ. This CDR3 region has 17 residues. Trimming left V 8 bases short and J 0 bases short, with 22 bases between. DNA for the CDR3: TGTGCCAGCGGTAGTGGGCCCTTGGGGCGTATGAACACTGAAGCTTTCTTT. As protein: CASGSGPLGRMNTEAFF.

This rearrangement joins TRBV5-4 to TRBJ2-2, with 13 bases matching TRBD2. The CDR3 is made up of 16 amino acids. V lost 3 bases, J lost 6 bases, and 5 bases stayed unmatched. CDR1 is SGHNT, CDR2 YYREEE, per germline (reference sequence). This CDR3 is CASSYWTSGSPGELFF. DNA for the CDR3: TGTGCCAGCAGCTACTGGACTAGCGGGAGCCCCGGGGAGCTGTTTTTT.

This chain connects TRBV12-5 to TRBJ1-1; unclear D gene. V lost 4 bases and J lost 1, with 4 bases in between. The V gene's germline CDR1 is LGHNT and CDR2 FRNRAP. CDR3 length: 12 amino acids. In nucleotides, the CDR3 is TGTGCTAGTGGTTGGGAGAACACTGAAGCTTTCTTT. Protein product: CASGWENTEAFF.

The rearrangement joins TRBV9 to TRBJ2-5; 8 bases are shared with TRBD2. The CDR3 runs 14 residues. V shed 5 bases, J shed 4 bases, and the junction held 7 bases outside the gene matches. CDR1 and CDR2 from the germline V gene are SGDLS and YYNGEE. Here the CDR3 reads CASSRAGVLETQYF. In DNA, the CDR3 is TGTGCCAGCAGTAGAGCGGGAGTGTTAGAGACCCAGTACTTC.

This chain connects TRBV14 to TRBJ2-7, with 8 bases fitting TRBD1. The CDR3 has 15 amino acids. V shed 4 bases, J shed 1 base, and the junction held 6 bases outside the gene matches. CDR1 is SGHDN, CDR2 FVKESK, per germline. The CDR3 sequence: CASSPARQGSYEQYF. DNA of the CDR3: TGTGCCAGCAGCCCCGCCCGACAGGGGTCCTACGAGCAGTACTTC.

This chain joins TRBV6-5 and TRBJ2-3; the match to TRBD2 covers 8 bases. CDR3 size: 15 residues. Germline CDR1 MNHEY, CDR2 SVGAGI. V lost 2 bases, J lost 4 bases, and 5 bases stayed unmatched. The CDR3 nucleotides are TGTGCCAGCAGTTACGGAGCGGGAGTGGCAGATACGCAGTATTTT. This sequence encodes CASSYGAGVADTQYF.

This chain links TRBV29-1 with TRBJ1-2; no clear D. This CDR3 spans 13 amino acids. Germline CDR1 SQVTM, CDR2 ANQGSEA. The V and J ends lost 5 bases and 0 bases respectively, with 10 bases between them. The CDR3 bases are TGCAGCGTTTGTGTTAAAGCTAACTATGGCTACACCTTC. Residues: CSVCVKANYGYTF.

The CDR3 DNA reads TGTGCCAGCAGCCTGTGGGTTTGGGGATTAACCACAGATACGCAGTATTTT. Translation gives CASSLWVWGLTTDTQYF. J is TRBJ2-3 and V is TRBV5-6; D is ambiguous. Germline V gives CDR1 SGHDT, CDR2 YYEEEE. This CDR3 is 17 amino acids long. Trimming left V 4 bases short and J 2 bases short, with 20 bases between.

This clone has a count of ten or more. This rearrangement joins TRBV6-4 to TRBJ2-2; D might be TRBD2 (5 bases). Germline V gene sequence: CDR1 MRHNA, CDR2 SNTAGT. V lost 5 bases, J lost 1 base, and 5 bases lay in between. This CDR3 has 13 amino acids. The CDR3 loop is CASSSGNTGELFF. The CDR3 DNA is TGTGCCAGCAGTAGCGGGAACACCGGGGAGCTGTTTTTT.

This chain uses TRBV7-8 with TRBJ2-5; D possibly uses TRBD1 or TRBD2 (5 bases each). The CDR3 spans 17 residues. Germline values: CDR1 SGHVS, CDR2 FQNEAQ. Trimming took off 1 base at V and 4 bases at J, with 19 bases between the two ends. CDR3 DNA sequence: TGTGCCAGCAGCTTAGGGGTTTGGTGGGGACCCCTAGAGACCCAGTACTTC. It specifies CASSLGVWWGPLETQYF.

Many counts were recorded for this clone. The chain couples TRBV6-1 to TRBJ2-2; 7 bases agree with TRBD2. CDR3 length: 14 amino acids. CDR1 and CDR2 from the germline V gene are MNHNS and SASEGT. Trimming removed 2 bases from V and 3 bases from J; junction bases left unmatched: 0. Here the CDR3 reads CASSELADTGELFF. CDR3 coding DNA: TGTGCCAGCAGTGAACTAGCGGACACCGGGGAGCTGTTTTTT.

This chain uses TRBV6-1 with TRBJ1-1; D is unresolved. V lost 2 bases and J lost 6, with 4 bases in between. Germline CDR1 MNHNS, CDR2 SASEGT. The CDR3 sequence is 11 residues long. The CDR3 sequence: CASSERPEAFF. CDR3 nucleotide sequence: TGTGCCAGCAGTGAACGACCTGAAGCTTTCTTT.

In this sample, this clone turned up a few times. The rearrangement uses TRBV7-3 and TRBJ2-7, with D hard to call. V was trimmed by 1 base and J by 1 base, leaving 5 bases between them. This CDR3 has 13 amino acids. Germline CDR1 and CDR2: SGHTA and FQGTGA. CDR3 amino acids: CASSLMGSYEQYF. In nucleotides, the CDR3 is TGTGCCAGCAGCTTAATGGGATCCTACGAGCAGTACTTC.

A few counts support this clone. The rearrangement uses TRBV6-1 and TRBJ2-7, with 7 bases matching TRBD1. V lost 0 bases, J lost 4 bases, and 6 bases stayed unmatched. The germline V gene has CDR1 MNHNS and CDR2 SASEGT. The CDR3 covers 15 residues. This CDR3 reads CASSEASGGRYEQYF. Written as DNA, the CDR3 is TGTGCCAGCAGTGAAGCTTCAGGGGGTCGTTACGAGCAGTACTTC.

This clone was detected once. The chain uses TRBV27 and TRBJ2-1, with TRBD2 identical over 8 bases. The CDR3 runs 18 residues. J gave up 4 bases and V 5 bases, and 16 bases lay outside the gene matches. CDR1 is MNHEY and CDR2 is SMNVEV in the germline V gene (reference sequence). CDR3 sequence (DNA): TGTGCCAGCAGTCCCCTGGGGGGGCGGGGGGCGGTTTACAATGAGCAGTTCTTC. Its translation is CASSPLGGRGAVYNEQFF.

V gene TRBV11-2 combines with J gene TRBJ2-1; D tentatively reads TRBD1 or TRBD2 (5 bases each). With 5 bases removed from V and 0 bases from J, the gap between germline ends came to 14 bases. Germline CDR1 reads SGHAT; CDR2 reads FQNNGV. The CDR3 runs to 16 residues. The CDR3 DNA reads as TGTGCCAGCAGCCCCCCCGGGGCAGGCTCCTACAATGAGCAGTTCTTC. Translated, it gives CASSPPGAGSYNEQFF.

The rearrangement links TRBV28 to TRBJ2-1, with TRBD2 matching 11 bases. J lost 7 bases, V lost 8 bases, and 13 bases had no gene match. CDR3 length: 16 residues. Germline lookup yields CDR1 MDHEN and CDR2 SYDVKM. This CDR3 is CASSGSGRAWGNEQFF. DNA of the CDR3: TGTGCCAGCTCTGGTAGCGGGAGGGCCTGGGGAAATGAGCAGTTCTTC. Filled out from reference TRBV28 and TRBJ2-1, the complete variable domain reads DVKVTQSSRYLVKRTGEKVFLECVQDMDHENMFWYRQDPGLGLRLIYFSYDVKMKEKGDIPEGYSVSREKKERFSLILESASTNQTSMYLCASSGSGRAWGNEQFFGPGTRLTVL.

A note on this clone: One end of the junction does not line up with germline, which may come from a read error. This chain joins TRBV7-7 and TRBJ2-1, with TRBD2 matching 16 bases. This CDR3 is 18 amino acids long. Looked up from germline, CDR1 is SSHAT and CDR2 is FNYEAQ (reference sequence). The CDR3 is CASSSGTSGRARNNEQFF. CDR3 coding DNA: TGTGCTAGCAGCTCAGGGACTAGCGGGAGGGCCAGAAACAATGAGCAGTTCTTC.

The rearrangement uses TRBV6-9 and TRBJ2-7; the D gene is possibly TRBD1 (6 bases). CDR1 and CDR2 from the germline V gene are MNHGY and SVAAGI. V dropped 3 bases and J dropped 0 bases, with 15 bases sitting between them. This CDR3 spans 16 amino acids. The CDR3 DNA sequence: TGTGCCAGCAGTTACTCTGGGGGCACCAGCTCCTACGAGCAGTACTTC. Its translation is CASSYSGGTSSYEQYF.

CDR3 loop: CASSPQDSWIGTDTQYF. In DNA form, the CDR3 reads TGTGCCAGCAGTCCCCAGGACAGCTGGATCGGCACAGATACGCAGTATTTT. J is TRBJ2-3 and V is TRBV27, with a tentative D call TRBD1 (6 bases). The CDR3 extends over 17 amino acids. The germline V gene encodes CDR1 MNHEY and CDR2 SMNVEV (reference sequence). The V and J ends lost 5 bases and 1 base respectively, with 19 bases between them.

This clone was seen a single time. The chain couples TRBV13 to TRBJ2-1; D is unresolved. V was pared by 2 bases and J by 4 bases, with 12 bases between. CDR1 is PRHDT and CDR2 is FYEKMQ in the germline V gene (reference sequence). The CDR3 consists of 15 residues. The CDR3 region is CASSLWAGDYNEQFF. For the CDR3, the DNA is TGTGCCAGCAGCTTATGGGCAGGAGATTACAATGAGCAGTTCTTC.

V and J are TRBV11-2 and TRBJ1-2; D possibly corresponds to TRBD1 (6 bases). The CDR3 totals 14 residues. V lost 3 bases and J 0 bases, leaving 8 bases between the germline ends. Germline values: CDR1 SGHAT, CDR2 FQNNGV. As DNA, the CDR3 is TGTGCCAGCAGCTTTGGGGGCACTAACTATGGCTACACCTTC. Protein sequence: CASSFGGTNYGYTF.